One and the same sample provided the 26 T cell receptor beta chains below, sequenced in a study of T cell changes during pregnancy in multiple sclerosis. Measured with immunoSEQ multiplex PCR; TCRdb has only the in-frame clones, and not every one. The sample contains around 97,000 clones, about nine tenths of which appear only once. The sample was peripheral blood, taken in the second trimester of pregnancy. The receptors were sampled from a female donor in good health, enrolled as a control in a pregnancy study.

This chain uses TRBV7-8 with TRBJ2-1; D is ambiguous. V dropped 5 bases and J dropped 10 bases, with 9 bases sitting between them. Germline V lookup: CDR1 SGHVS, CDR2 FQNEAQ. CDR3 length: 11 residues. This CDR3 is CASSQRVEQFF. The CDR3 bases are TGTGCCAGCAGCCAACGGGTCGAGCAGTTCTTC.

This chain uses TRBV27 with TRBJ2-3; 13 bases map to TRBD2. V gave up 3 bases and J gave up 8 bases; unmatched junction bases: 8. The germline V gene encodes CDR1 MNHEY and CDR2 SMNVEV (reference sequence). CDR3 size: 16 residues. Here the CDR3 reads CASSFLTSGGTRTQYF. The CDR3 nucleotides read TGTGCCAGCAGTTTCCTGACTAGCGGGGGGACACGTACGCAGTATTTT.

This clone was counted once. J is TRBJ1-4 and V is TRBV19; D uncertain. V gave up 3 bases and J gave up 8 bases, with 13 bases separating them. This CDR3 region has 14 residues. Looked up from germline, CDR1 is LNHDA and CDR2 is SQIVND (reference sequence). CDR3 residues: CASSIQTRTEKLFF. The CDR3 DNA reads TGTGCCAGTAGTATCCAGACACGTACGGAAAAACTGTTTTTT.

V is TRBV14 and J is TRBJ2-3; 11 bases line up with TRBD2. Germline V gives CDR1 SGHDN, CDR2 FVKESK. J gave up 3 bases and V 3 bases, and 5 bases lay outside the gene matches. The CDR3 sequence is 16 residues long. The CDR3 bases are TGTGCCAGCAGCCAGATGGGACTAGCGGAGACAGATACGCAGTATTTT. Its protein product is CASSQMGLAETDTQYF.

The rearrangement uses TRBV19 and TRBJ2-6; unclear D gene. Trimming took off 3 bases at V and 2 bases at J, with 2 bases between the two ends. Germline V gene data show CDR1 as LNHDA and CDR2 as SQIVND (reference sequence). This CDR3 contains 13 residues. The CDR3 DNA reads TGTGCCAGTAGTATTACTGGGGCCAACGTCCTGACTTTC. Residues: CASSITGANVLTF.

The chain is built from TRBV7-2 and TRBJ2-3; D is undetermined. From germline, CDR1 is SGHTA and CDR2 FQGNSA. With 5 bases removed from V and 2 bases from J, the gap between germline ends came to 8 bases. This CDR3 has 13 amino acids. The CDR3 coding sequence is TGTGCCAGCAGCCCCGGAGCCACAGATACGCAGTATTTT. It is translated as CASSPGATDTQYF.

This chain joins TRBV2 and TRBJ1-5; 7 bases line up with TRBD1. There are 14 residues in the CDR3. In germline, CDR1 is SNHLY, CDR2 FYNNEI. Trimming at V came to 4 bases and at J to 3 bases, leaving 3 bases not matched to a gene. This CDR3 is CASSVTGDNQPQHF. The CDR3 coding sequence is TGTGCCAGCAGTGTTACAGGGGACAATCAGCCCCAGCATTTT.

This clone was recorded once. The CDR3 sequence: CASSLFWDTPDEQYF. DNA for the CDR3: TGTGCCAGCAGTTTATTTTGGGACACTCCAGACGAGCAGTACTTC. V usage is TRBV27 and J usage is TRBJ2-7, with a weak D call TRBD1 (6 bases). V lost 1 base to trimming and J lost 5 bases, with 15 bases between them. This CDR3 has 15 residues. Per germline, CDR1 MNHEY and CDR2 SMNVEV (reference sequence).

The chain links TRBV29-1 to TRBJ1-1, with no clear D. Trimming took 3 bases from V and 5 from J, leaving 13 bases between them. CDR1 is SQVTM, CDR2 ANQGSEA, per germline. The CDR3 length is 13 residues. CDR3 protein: CSVEEGSTTEAFF. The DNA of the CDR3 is TGCAGCGTTGAGGAGGGAAGTACAACTGAAGCTTTCTTT.

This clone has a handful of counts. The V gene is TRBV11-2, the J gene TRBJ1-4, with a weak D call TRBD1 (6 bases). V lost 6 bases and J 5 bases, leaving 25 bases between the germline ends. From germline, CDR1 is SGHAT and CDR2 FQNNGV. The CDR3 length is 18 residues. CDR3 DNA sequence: TGTGCCAGCAGACAACGAGGGGGAGGGATTACAAACAATGAAAAACTGTTTTTT. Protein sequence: CASRQRGGGITNNEKLFF. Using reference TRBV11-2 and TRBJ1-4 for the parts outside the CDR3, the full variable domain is EAGVAQSPRYKIIEKRQSVAFWCNPISGHATLYWYQQILGQGPKLLIQFQNNGVVDDSQLPKDRFSAERLKGVDSTLKIQPAKLEDSAVYLCASRQRGGGITNNEKLFFGSGTQLSVL.

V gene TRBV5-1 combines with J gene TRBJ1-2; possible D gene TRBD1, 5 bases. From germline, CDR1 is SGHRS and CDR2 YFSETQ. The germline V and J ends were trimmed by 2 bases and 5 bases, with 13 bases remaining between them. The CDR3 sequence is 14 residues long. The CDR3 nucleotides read TGCGCCAGCAGCTTTGTCCGGGACTCGTATGGCTACACCTTC. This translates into CASSFVRDSYGYTF.

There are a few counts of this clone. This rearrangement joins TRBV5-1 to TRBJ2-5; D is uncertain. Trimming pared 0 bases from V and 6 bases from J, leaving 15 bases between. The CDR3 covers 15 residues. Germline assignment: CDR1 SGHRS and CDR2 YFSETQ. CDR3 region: CASSLGLGDTKTQYF. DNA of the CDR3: TGCGCCAGCAGCTTGGGGTTAGGAGATACGAAGACCCAGTACTTC.

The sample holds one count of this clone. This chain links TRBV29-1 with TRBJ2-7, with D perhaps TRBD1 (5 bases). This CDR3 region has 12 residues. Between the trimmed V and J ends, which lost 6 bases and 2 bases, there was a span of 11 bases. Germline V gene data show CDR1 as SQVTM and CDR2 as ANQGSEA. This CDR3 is CSVCVQAYEQYF. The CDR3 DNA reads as TGCAGCGTATGTGTACAGGCCTACGAGCAGTACTTC.

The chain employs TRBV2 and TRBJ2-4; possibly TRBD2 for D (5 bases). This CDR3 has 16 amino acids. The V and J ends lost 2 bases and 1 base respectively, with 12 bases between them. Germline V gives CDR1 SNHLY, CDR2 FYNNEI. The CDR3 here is CASSERASGAKNIQYF. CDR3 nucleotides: TGTGCCAGCAGTGAAAGAGCCAGCGGCGCCAAAAACATTCAGTACTTC.

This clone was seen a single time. Here the CDR3 reads CASSPISGRSSYEQYF. The CDR3 region has the DNA TGTGCCAGCAGTCCAATTAGCGGTAGGAGCTCCTACGAGCAGTACTTC. V usage is TRBV28 and J usage is TRBJ2-7, with D maybe TRBD2 (6 bases). This CDR3 is 16 amino acids long. The V and J ends lost 5 bases and 0 bases respectively, with 17 bases between them. CDR1 is MDHEN and CDR2 is SYDVKM in the germline V gene.

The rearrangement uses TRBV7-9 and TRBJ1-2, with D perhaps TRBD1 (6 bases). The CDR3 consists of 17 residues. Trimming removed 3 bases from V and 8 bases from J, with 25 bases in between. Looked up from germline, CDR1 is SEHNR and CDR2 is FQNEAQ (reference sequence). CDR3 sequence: CASSFGSQGLGLGGYTF. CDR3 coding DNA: TGTGCCAGCAGCTTTGGGTCACAGGGATTGGGTCTGGGCGGCTACACCTTC.

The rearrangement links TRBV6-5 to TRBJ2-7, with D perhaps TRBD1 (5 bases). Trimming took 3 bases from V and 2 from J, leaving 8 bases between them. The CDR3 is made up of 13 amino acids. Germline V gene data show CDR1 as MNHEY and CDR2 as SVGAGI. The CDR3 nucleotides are TGTGCCAGCAGTTATGGGGCGACCTACGAGCAGTACTTC. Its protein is CASSYGATYEQYF.

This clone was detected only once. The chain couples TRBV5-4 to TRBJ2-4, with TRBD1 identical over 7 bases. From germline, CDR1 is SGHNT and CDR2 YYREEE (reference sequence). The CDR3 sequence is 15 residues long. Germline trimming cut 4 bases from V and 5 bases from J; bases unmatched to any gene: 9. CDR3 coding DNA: TGTGCCAGCAGCGCGACAGGGAGTTGGGAAAACATTCAGTACTTC. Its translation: CASSATGSWENIQYF.

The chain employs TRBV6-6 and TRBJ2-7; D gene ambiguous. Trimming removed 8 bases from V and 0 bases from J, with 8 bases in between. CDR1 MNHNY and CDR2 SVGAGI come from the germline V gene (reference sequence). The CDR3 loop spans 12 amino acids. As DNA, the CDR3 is TGTGCCAGCGAGGCCTCCTCCTACGAGCAGTACTTC. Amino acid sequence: CASEASSYEQYF.

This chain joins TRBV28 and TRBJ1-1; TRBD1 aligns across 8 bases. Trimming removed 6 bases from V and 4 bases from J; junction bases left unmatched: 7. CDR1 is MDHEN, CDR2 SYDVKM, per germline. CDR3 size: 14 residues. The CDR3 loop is CASRQGGVATEAFF. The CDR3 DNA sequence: TGTGCCAGCAGACAGGGGGGCGTAGCCACTGAAGCTTTCTTT.

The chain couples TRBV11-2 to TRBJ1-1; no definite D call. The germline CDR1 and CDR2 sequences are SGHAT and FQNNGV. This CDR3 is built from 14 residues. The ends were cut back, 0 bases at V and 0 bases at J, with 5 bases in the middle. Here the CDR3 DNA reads TGTGCCAGCAGCTTAGAGGCACTGAACACTGAAGCTTTCTTT. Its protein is CASSLEALNTEAFF. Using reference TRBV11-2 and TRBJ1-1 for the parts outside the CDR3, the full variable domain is EAGVAQSPRYKIIEKRQSVAFWCNPISGHATLYWYQQILGQGPKLLIQFQNNGVVDDSQLPKDRFSAERLKGVDSTLKIQPAKLEDSAVYLCASSLEALNTEAFFGQGTRLTVV.

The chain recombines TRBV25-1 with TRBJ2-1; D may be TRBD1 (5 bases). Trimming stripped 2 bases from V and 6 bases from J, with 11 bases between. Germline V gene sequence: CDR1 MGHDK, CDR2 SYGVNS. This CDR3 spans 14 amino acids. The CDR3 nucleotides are TGTGCCAGCAGTGAAATGGGAAGGGGCAATGAGCAGTTCTTC. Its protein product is CASSEMGRGNEQFF.

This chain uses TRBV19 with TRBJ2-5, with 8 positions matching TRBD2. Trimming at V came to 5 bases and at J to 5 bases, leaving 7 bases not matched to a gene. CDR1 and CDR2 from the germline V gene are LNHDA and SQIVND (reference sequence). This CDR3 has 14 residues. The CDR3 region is CASSSLAGGETQYF. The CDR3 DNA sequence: TGTGCCAGTAGTTCTCTAGCGGGCGGGGAGACCCAGTACTTC.

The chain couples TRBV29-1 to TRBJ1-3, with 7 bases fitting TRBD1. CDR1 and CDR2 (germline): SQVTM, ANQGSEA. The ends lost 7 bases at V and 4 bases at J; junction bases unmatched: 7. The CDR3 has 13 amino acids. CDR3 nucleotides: TGCAGCGGTAAGACAGGGCGCGGAAACACCATATATTTT. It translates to CSGKTGRGNTIYF.

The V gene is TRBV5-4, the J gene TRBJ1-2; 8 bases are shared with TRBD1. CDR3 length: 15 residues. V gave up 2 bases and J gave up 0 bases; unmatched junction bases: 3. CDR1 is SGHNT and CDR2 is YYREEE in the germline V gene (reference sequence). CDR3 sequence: CASSLQGVANYGYTF. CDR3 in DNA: TGTGCCAGCAGCTTACAGGGGGTAGCTAACTATGGCTACACCTTC.

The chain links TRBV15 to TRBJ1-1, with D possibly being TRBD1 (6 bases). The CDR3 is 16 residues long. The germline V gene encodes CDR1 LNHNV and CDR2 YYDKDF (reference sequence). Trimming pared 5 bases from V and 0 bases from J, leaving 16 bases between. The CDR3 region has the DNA TGTGCCACCAGCTCCCCCGCAAGGGGGATGAACACTGAAGCTTTCTTT. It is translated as CATSSPARGMNTEAFF. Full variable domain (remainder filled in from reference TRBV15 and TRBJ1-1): DAMVIQNPRYQVTQFGKPVTLSCSQTLNHNVMYWYQQKSSQAPKLLFHYYDKDFNNEADTPDNFQSRRPNTSFCFLDIRSPGLGDTAMYLCATSSPARGMNTEAFFGQGTRLTVV.